This is a list of T cell receptor beta chains from one sample in a study of healthy donors' naive CD4 and CD8 T cells. TCRdb redid the calling of the reads with MiXCR, one entry per CDR3 protein. The sample records 200,000 or so distinct CDR3 sequences, nearly 75% being singletons. The sequenced sample consisted of naive CD4+ and CD8+ T cells sorted from blood, pooled from several donors. Receptors originate from a pool of human donors in good health; the sample pools cells from several healthy donors. Both conserved end residues are part of each CDR3.

>TRBJ2-1|TRBV29-1
CSVDTGTSGEQFF
>TRBJ2-5|TRBV29-1
CSVEARGRGETQYF
>TRBJ1-1|TRBV29-1
CSVYGTGGGNTEAFF
>TRBJ2-3|TRBV30
CAWNSGSTDTQYF
>TRBJ2-3|TRBV5-5
CASSLGLFTSTDTQYF
>TRBJ2-1|TRBV15
CATSRGDGDNEQFF
>TRBJ1-5|TRBV11-2
CASSLGRSNQPQHF
>TRBJ1-1|TRBV29-1
CSVATRLNTEAFF
>TRBJ2-3|TRBV29-1
CSVESGTSGRAVEDTQYF
>TRBJ2-3|TRBV29-1
CSVIGDFDTQYF
>TRBJ1-1|TRBV19
CASSYKGSGTEAFF
>TRBJ1-1|TRBV19
CTSSTDRGKYTEAFF
>TRBJ1-1|TRBV28
CASSLKAGNTEAFF
>TRBJ1-2|TRBV27
CASSSGIDYGYTF
>TRBJ2-1|TRBV5-1
CASSLIGTGGNEQFF
>TRBJ2-7|TRBV5-6
CASSLGGGGEQYF
>TRBJ1-6|TRBV6-5
CASSYARNNSPLHF
>TRBJ2-5|TRBV29-1
CSVIDETQYF
>TRBJ2-7|TRBV20-1
CRAEGTFYEQYF
>TRBJ2-7|TRBV10-3
CAISESTPGAYEQYF
>TRBJ1-1|TRBV19
CASSIDSPGPLNTEAFF
>TRBJ2-1|TRBV19
CASSIIWGTYNEQFF
>TRBJ2-3|TRBV19
CASSVGSYTDTQYF
>TRBJ2-7|TRBV29-1
CSVGFDRVLGEQYF
>TRBJ1-2|TRBV19
CASSLTGEANYGYTF
>TRBJ2-1|TRBV19
CASSPGYQQFF
>TRBJ1-2|TRBV6-5
CASSYSRTAYKDGYTF
>TRBJ1-1|TRBV27
CASSLTGWGNTEAFF
>TRBJ2-6|TRBV28
CASSPISGANVLTF
>TRBJ1-3|TRBV6-5
CASSRHVGGPTSGNTIYF
>TRBJ2-5|TRBV27
CASSGRGNQETQYF
>TRBJ2-7|TRBV29-1
CSVRDRGIDYEQYF
>TRBJ2-7|TRBV29-1
CSVEKVGETYEQYF
>TRBJ1-6|TRBV5-6
CASSFGRGNSPLHF
>TRBJ2-1|TRBV11-2
CASSLLPGTSMNEQFF
>TRBJ1-5|TRBV19
CASIPTSTGQHQPQHF
>TRBJ2-7|TRBV2
CASGGGYEQYF
>TRBJ2-7|TRBV19
CASRPRDITYEQYF
>TRBJ1-2|TRBV6-1
CASSEFTAVYGYTF
>TRBJ2-3|TRBV12-3/TRBV12-4
CASSPSEYTDTQYF